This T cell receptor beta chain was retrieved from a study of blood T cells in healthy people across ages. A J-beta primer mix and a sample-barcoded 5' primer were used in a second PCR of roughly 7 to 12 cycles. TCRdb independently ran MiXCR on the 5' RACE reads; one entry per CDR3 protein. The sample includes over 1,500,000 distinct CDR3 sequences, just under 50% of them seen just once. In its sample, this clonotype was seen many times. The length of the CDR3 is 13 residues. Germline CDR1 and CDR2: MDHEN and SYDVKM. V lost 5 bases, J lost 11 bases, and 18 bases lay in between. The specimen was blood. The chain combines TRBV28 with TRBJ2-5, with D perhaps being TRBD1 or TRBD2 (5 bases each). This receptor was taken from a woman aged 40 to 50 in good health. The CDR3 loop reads CASSATWMGEQYF. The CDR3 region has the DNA TGTGCCAGCAGTGCTACATGGATGGGGGAGCAGTACTTC.